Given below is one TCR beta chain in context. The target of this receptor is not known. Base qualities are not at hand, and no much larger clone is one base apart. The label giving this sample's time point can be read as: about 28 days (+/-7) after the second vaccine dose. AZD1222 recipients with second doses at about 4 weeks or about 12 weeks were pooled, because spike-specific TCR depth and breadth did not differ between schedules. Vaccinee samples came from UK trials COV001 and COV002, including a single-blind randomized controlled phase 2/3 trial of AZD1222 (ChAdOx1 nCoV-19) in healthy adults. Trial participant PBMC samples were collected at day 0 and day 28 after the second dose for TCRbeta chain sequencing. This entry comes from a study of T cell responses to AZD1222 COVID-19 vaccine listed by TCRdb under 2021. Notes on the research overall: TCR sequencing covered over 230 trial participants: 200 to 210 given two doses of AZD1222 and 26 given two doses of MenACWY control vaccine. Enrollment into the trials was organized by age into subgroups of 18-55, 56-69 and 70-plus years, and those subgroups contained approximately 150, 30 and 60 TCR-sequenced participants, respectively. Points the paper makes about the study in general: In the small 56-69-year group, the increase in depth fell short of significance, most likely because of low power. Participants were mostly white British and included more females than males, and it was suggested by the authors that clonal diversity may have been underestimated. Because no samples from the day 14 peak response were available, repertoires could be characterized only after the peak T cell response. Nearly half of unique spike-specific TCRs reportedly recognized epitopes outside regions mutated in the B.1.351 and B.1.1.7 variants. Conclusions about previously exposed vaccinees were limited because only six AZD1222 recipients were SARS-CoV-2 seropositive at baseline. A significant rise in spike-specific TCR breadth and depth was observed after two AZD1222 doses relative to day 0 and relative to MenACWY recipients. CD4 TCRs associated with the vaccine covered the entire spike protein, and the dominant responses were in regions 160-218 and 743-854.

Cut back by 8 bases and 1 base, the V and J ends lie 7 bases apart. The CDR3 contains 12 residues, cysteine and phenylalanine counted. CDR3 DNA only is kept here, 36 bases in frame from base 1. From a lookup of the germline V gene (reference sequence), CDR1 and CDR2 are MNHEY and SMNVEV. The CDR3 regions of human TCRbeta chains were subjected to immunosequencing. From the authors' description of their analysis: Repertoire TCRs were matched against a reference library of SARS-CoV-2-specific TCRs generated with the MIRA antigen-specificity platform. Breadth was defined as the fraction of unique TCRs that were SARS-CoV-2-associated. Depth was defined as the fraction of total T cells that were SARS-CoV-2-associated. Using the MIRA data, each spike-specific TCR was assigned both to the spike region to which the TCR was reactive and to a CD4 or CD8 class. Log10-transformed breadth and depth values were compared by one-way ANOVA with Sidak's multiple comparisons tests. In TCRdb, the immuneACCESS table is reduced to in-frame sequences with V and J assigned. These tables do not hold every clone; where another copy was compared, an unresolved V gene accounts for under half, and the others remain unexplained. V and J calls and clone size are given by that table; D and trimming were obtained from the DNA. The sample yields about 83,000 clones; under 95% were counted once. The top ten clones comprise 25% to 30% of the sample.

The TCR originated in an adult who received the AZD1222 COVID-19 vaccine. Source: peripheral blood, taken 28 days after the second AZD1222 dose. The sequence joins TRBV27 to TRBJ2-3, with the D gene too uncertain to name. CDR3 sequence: CASRQRTDTQYF. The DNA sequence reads TGTGCCAGCCGGCAGCGCACAGATACGCAGTATTTT.